The 3 T cell receptor beta chains below were found in one sample sequenced in a study of PD-1 blockade in classical Hodgkin lymphoma (dated by TCRdb to the early 2020s). The intended sense of this specimen's time point label: cycle 4 day 1 (C4D1), after about 6 weeks of nivolumab. Every trial patient had relapsed following autologous stem cell transplantation, and prior brentuximab vedotin exposure was what differed among cohorts A, B and C. Receptors were amplified or captured by the immunoSEQ multiplex PCR assay. TCRdb obtained this table from immuneACCESS and retained in-frame rearrangements with V and J assigned. These tables miss some clones; where compared with another copy, unresolved V genes account for less than half of the shortfall, and the remainder is unexplained. For this sample there are some 53,000 clones; around nine tenths appear just once. The leading ten clones occupy approximately 7% of the sample.

Specimen: peripheral blood mononuclear cells (PBMCs), collected before the fourth cycle of nivolumab. The receptors here all came from a human donor with classical Hodgkin lymphoma.

This chain uses TRBV7-2 with TRBJ1-1, with D possibly matching TRBD1 (6 bases). The CDR3 loop spans 17 amino acids. The V end lost 5 bases, the J end lost 3 bases, and 22 bases lay between the germline ends. Germline V gene lookup returns CDR1 SGHTA and CDR2 FQGNSA. As DNA, the CDR3 is TGTGCCAGCAGCCCCCCGGGACACGGAACTGGGGACACTGAAGCTTTCTTT. Translation gives CASSPPGHGTGDTEAFF.

This chain uses TRBV6-4 with TRBJ2-3; D is possibly TRBD1 (5 bases). Germline-derived CDR1 and CDR2 are MRHNA and SNTAGT. CDR3 size: 13 residues. Trimming left V 3 bases short and J 6 bases short, with 10 bases between. This chain's CDR3 is CASSERGRDTQYF. For the CDR3, the DNA is TGTGCCAGCAGTGAAAGGGGCAGGGATACGCAGTATTTT.

This clone showed up just a few times. This chain joins TRBV6-1 and TRBJ2-3, with 7 bases lining up with TRBD1. With V trimmed by 3 bases and J by 3 bases, 6 bases remained unmatched. The germline gives CDR1 MNHNS, CDR2 SASEGT. The CDR3 is made up of 15 amino acids. The CDR3, as DNA: TGTGCCAGCAGTGACTTAGACAGGGTTACAGATACGCAGTATTTT. Protein sequence: CASSDLDRVTDTQYF.